This TCR beta chain was captured by sequencing in a study of blood T cells in healthy people across ages. Primers used in a second PCR of about 6 to 11 cycles were a sample-barcoded 5' primer and a J-beta primer mix. TCRdb fed the 5' RACE reads into MiXCR, producing one record per CDR3 protein. Among hundreds of thousands of distinct CDR3 sequences listed, 20% to 30% were seen once. CDR1 and CDR2 (germline): MDHEN, SYDVKM. V gave up 5 bases and J gave up 2 bases; unmatched junction bases: 3. The CDR3 has 16 residues. Another study also made use of these data, one on T cells of mothers and their children. That source notes: Sample barcodes and 2-4 random nucleotides were added by the M1S primer of the second PCR. The study obtained over 9 million TCR beta CDR3 reads per mother and 2.5 million to 3 million per child.

The clonotype was recovered from a boy under 18 in good health. Material: blood. J is TRBJ1-6 and V is TRBV28, with 10 bases identical to TRBD1. For the CDR3, the DNA is TGTGCCAGCAGTACCGGGACAGGGGCCTATAATTCACCCCTCCACTTT. Protein product: CASSTGTGAYNSPLHF.